The 12 T cell receptor beta chains listed next were all sequenced from one sample in a study of blood T cell repertoires in COVID-19. Profiled with immunoSEQ multiplex PCR; TCRdb holds only in-frame clones, not every one. The sample consists of about 74,000 clones, about 90% of them appearing once. What was sequenced was peripheral blood. These receptors came from a woman older than 75 with active or convalescent COVID-19.

The chain carries TRBV11-2 and TRBJ2-2; D remains unclear. Germline values: CDR1 SGHAT, CDR2 FQNNGV. The CDR3 is 13 residues long. V was trimmed by 5 bases and J by 2 bases, leaving 6 bases between them. In DNA, the CDR3 is TGTGCCAGCAGCCCCAGAAACACCGGGGAGCTGTTTTTT. Its protein product is CASSPRNTGELFF.

This sequence joins TRBV7-8 and TRBJ2-7; D possibly corresponds to TRBD1 (5 bases). V gave up 1 base and J gave up 3 bases, with 10 bases separating them. The CDR3 spans 14 residues. In germline, CDR1 is SGHVS, CDR2 FQNEAQ. The CDR3 region is CASSLETANYEQYF. The CDR3 nucleotides read TGTGCCAGCAGCTTAGAGACAGCGAACTACGAGCAGTACTTC. Together with reference TRBV7-8 and TRBJ2-7, the CDR3 gives the full variable domain: GAGVSQSPRYKVAKRGQDVALRCDPISGHVSLFWYQQALGQGPEFLTYFQNEAQLDKSGLPSDRFFAERPEGSVSTLKIQRTQQEDSAVYLCASSLETANYEQYFGPGTRLTVT.

V is TRBV7-2 and J is TRBJ2-5; 10 bases are shared with TRBD2. V was pared by 4 bases and J by 4 bases, with 3 bases of the junction left unmatched. The germline CDR1 and CDR2 sequences are SGHTA and FQGNSA. The CDR3 spans 14 residues. CDR3 sequence (DNA): TGTGCCAGCAGCTGGAGCGGGGGGGGAGAGACCCAGTACTTC. Translating gives CASSWSGGGETQYF.

The chain is built from TRBV19 and TRBJ2-7; 9 bases match TRBD1. From germline, CDR1 is LNHDA and CDR2 SQIVND (reference sequence). The CDR3 spans 14 residues. The V segment lost 5 bases and the J segment 4 bases; nucleotides outside the gene matches: 6. The CDR3 spells CASSPGTGPYEQYF. The DNA of the CDR3 is TGTGCCAGTAGTCCGGGGACAGGGCCTTACGAGCAGTACTTC.

The chain carries TRBV5-1 and TRBJ1-4; 7 bases agree with TRBD1. The CDR3 contains 15 residues. Germline CDR1 is SGHRS and CDR2 is YFSETQ. Trimming removed 4 bases from V and 8 bases from J; junction bases left unmatched: 11. CDR3 in DNA: TGCGCCAGCAGCGAGTTACAGGGGTCGGGGGAAAAACTGTTTTTT. Amino acid sequence: CASSELQGSGEKLFF.

In its sample, this clone was seen a few times. J is TRBJ1-5 and V is TRBV5-4; a weak D match, TRBD1 (6 bases). Trimming shortened V by 4 bases and J by 3 bases, and 11 bases separated the two germline ends. The germline CDR1 and CDR2 sequences are SGHNT and YYREEE (reference sequence). CDR3 length: 14 residues. In DNA form, the CDR3 reads TGTGCCAGCAGCCCACAGGGTGCCAATCAGCCCCAGCATTTT. As protein: CASSPQGANQPQHF.

This chain uses TRBV7-2 with TRBJ2-7; 10 bases map to TRBD1. V lost 5 bases and J lost 5; bases outside the gene matches: 6. Germline V gene sequence: CDR1 SGHTA, CDR2 FQGNSA. This CDR3 region has 14 residues. The CDR3 reads CASSPRQGANEQYF. The CDR3 nucleotides read TGTGCCAGCAGCCCTCGACAGGGGGCGAACGAGCAGTACTTC.

This clone has more than one count but fewer than ten. This chain joins TRBV7-2 and TRBJ1-1; D gene ambiguous. The CDR3 loop spans 13 amino acids. Germline V gene lookup returns CDR1 SGHTA and CDR2 FQGNSA. The V gene lost 1 base and the J gene lost 5 bases, with 8 bases spanning the gap. The CDR3 nucleotides are TGTGCCAGCAGCTTAGAAGCTGAGACTGAAGCTTTCTTT. It specifies CASSLEAETEAFF.

The gene calls are TRBV25-1 and TRBJ2-1; D gene ambiguous. Germline CDR1 MGHDK, CDR2 SYGVNS. The CDR3 consists of 14 residues. V was clipped by 3 bases and J by 1 base, with 7 bases between them. The chain's CDR3 is CASSDPLSYNEQFF. The DNA of the CDR3 is TGTGCCAGCAGTGACCCCTTGTCCTACAATGAGCAGTTCTTC.

In DNA, the CDR3 is TGTGCCACCTCCGCGGCTAGCCGCGATACGCAGTATTTT. It specifies CATSAASRDTQYF. The chain uses TRBV2 and TRBJ2-3, with a tentative D call TRBD2 (5 bases). From germline, CDR1 is SNHLY and CDR2 FYNNEI. CDR3 length: 13 amino acids. The V and J ends lost 10 bases and 6 bases respectively, with 17 bases between them.

This clone was picked up one time. The chain joins TRBV5-6 to TRBJ1-2, with D uncertain. This CDR3 spans 17 amino acids. V was pared by 4 bases and J by 1 base, with 20 bases between. The V gene's germline CDR1 is SGHDT and CDR2 YYEEEE. CDR3 loop: CASSPAGSGNLNYGYTF. CDR3 in DNA: TGTGCCAGCAGCCCCGCGGGTTCTGGAAACCTTAACTATGGCTACACCTTC.

The rearrangement uses TRBV3-1 (or the pseudogene TRBV3-2) and TRBJ2-7, with TRBD1 identical over 8 bases. Germline V lookup: CDR1 LGHDT, CDR2 YNNKEL (reference sequence). J was trimmed by 6 bases and V by 6 bases; bases with no gene match: 10. CDR3 size: 14 residues. CDR3 sequence reads: CASRIRGQAGEQYF. CDR3 bases: TGTGCCAGCAGAATCAGGGGGCAAGCGGGCGAGCAGTACTTC.